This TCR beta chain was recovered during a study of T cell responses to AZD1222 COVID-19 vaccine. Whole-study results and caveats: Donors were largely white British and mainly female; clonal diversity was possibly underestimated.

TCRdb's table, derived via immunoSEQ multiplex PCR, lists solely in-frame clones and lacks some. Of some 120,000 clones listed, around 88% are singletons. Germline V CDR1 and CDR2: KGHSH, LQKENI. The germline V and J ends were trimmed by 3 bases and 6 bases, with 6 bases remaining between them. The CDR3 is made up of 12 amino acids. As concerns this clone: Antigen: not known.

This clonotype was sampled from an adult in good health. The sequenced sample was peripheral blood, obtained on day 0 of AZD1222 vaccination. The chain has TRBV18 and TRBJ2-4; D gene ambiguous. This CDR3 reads CASSPPGNIQYF. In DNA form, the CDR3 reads TGTGCCAGCTCACCCCCTGGAAACATTCAGTACTTC.